Presented here are 15 T cell receptor beta chains from one specimen sequenced in a study of CD8 T cells in ankylosing spondylitis. Study results and caveats: In ankylosing spondylitis blood, a motif of roughly eight highly homologous TCR beta variants appeared characteristic.

No antigen has been identified for these receptors. TCRdb reprocessed the 5' RACE reads with MiXCR, giving one entry per CDR3 protein. The data contain around 540,000 distinct CDR3 sequences, about 13% of them singletons. Specimen: blood, either unsorted or a sorted T cell fraction (not recorded which). The receptor set was obtained from a male donor with ankylosing spondylitis.

This chain connects TRBV15 to TRBJ2-1; 8 nucleotides agree with TRBD2. This CDR3 is 16 amino acids long. Germline-derived CDR1 and CDR2 are LNHNV and YYDKDF (reference sequence). V gave up 0 bases and J gave up 4 bases; unmatched junction bases: 5. CDR3 DNA: TGTGCCACCAGCAGAGATCGGGCGGGAGGATACAATGAGCAGTTCTTC. It codes for CATSRDRAGGYNEQFF.

The chain recombines TRBV24-1 with TRBJ2-3, with 7 bases lining up with TRBD1. J was trimmed by 4 bases and V by 3 bases; bases with no gene match: 0. Per germline, CDR1 KGHDR and CDR2 SFDVKD. The CDR3 loop spans 13 amino acids. CDR3 residues: CATSDRGPDTQYF. The CDR3 DNA sequence: TGTGCCACCAGTGATAGGGGGCCAGATACGCAGTATTTT.

The chain couples TRBV20-1 to TRBJ2-3; 12 bases are a match to TRBD2. This CDR3 is built from 16 residues. Germline CDR1 and CDR2: DFQATT and SNEGSKA (reference sequence). V was clipped by 5 bases and J by 6 bases; unmatched bases: 12. The DNA of the CDR3 is TGCAGTGCTCCTCCCCGACTAGCGGGAGATTTGGATACGCAGTATTTT. Its protein is CSAPPRLAGDLDTQYF.

Here the CDR3 DNA reads TGTGCCAGCAGCTCCCCAGGGGACCCCTACAATGAGCAGTTCTTC. Residues: CASSSPGDPYNEQFF. The genes are TRBV11-2 and TRBJ2-1; tentative D call: TRBD1 (6 bases). Germline V gene data show CDR1 as SGHAT and CDR2 as FQNNGV. V was clipped by 4 bases and J by 2 bases, with 12 bases between them. The CDR3 is 15 residues long.

This clonotype was counted a few times. V usage is TRBV6-1 and J usage is TRBJ1-1, with 7 bases matching TRBD1. Germline trimming cut 2 bases from V and 4 bases from J; bases unmatched to any gene: 7. CDR3 size: 15 residues. Germline CDR1 MNHNS, CDR2 SASEGT. The CDR3 is CASSENWDSTTEAFF. DNA for the CDR3: TGTGCCAGCAGTGAAAATTGGGACAGTACCACTGAAGCTTTCTTT.

V usage is TRBV2 and J usage is TRBJ2-2, with 8 bases fitting TRBD1. The CDR3 loop spans 15 amino acids. Germline CDR1 SNHLY, CDR2 FYNNEI. V lost 6 bases and J lost 4; bases outside the gene matches: 7. The CDR3 sequence is CASSQDRVGTGELFF. In nucleotides, the CDR3 is TGTGCCAGCAGCCAGGACAGGGTAGGCACCGGGGAGCTGTTTTTT.

This clonotype was detected a few times. The chain employs TRBV12-5 and TRBJ2-5; 15 nucleotides agree with TRBD2. With V trimmed by 4 bases and J by 5 bases, 11 bases remained unmatched. CDR1 is LGHNT, CDR2 FRNRAP, per germline. This CDR3 is built from 18 residues. CDR3 coding DNA: TGTGCTAGTGGTTCCCCCGGACTAGCGGGAGGGCCTGGGGAGACCCAGTACTTC. This codes for CASGSPGLAGGPGETQYF. Looking up the rest from reference TRBV12-5 and TRBJ2-5 gives the full variable domain: DARVTQTPRHKVTEMGQEVTMRCQPILGHNTVFWYRQTMMQGLELLAYFRNRAPLDDSGMPKDRFSAEMPDATLATLKIQPSEPRDSAVYFCASGSPGLAGGPGETQYFGPGTRLLVL.

In this sample, this clonotype turned up a few times. As DNA, the CDR3 is TGTGCCAGCAGCTTTCTAACCACAGGGCGGCGGACCGGGGAGCTGTTTTTT. Translated: CASSFLTTGRRTGELFF. The chain employs TRBV7-8 and TRBJ2-2; maybe TRBD1 (6 bases). The CDR3 loop spans 17 amino acids. The germline V gene encodes CDR1 SGHVS and CDR2 FQNEAQ. Trimming left V 3 bases short and J 5 bases short, with 19 bases between.

The table lists this clonotype with many counts. CDR3 in DNA: TGCGCCAGCAGCGGCGGGACTTCTTCCTACAATGAGCAGTTCTTC. This sequence encodes CASSGGTSSYNEQFF. The chain links TRBV5-1 to TRBJ2-1; tentative D call: TRBD2 (6 bases). The germline V gene encodes CDR1 SGHRS and CDR2 YFSETQ. The V end lost 4 bases, the J end lost 1 base, and 12 bases lay between the germline ends. The CDR3 spans 15 residues.

There are a few counts of this clonotype. The rearrangement links TRBV20-1 to TRBJ1-1; 8 positions agree with TRBD1. Trimming removed 1 base from V and 0 bases from J; junction bases left unmatched: 13. CDR3 length: 18 residues. From germline, CDR1 is DFQATT and CDR2 SNEGSKA (reference sequence). CDR3 sequence (DNA): TGCAGTGCTAGAGTGGAAGGACAGGGATCGTCCATGAACACTGAAGCTTTCTTT. It encodes CSARVEGQGSSMNTEAFF.

Only a few counts were recorded for this clonotype. The chain is built from TRBV2 and TRBJ2-1; TRBD2 agrees at 9 bases. Unmatched junction bases numbered 7, after V lost 3 bases and J lost 7 bases. The length of the CDR3 is 15 residues. CDR1 is SNHLY and CDR2 is FYNNEI in the germline V gene. CDR3 in amino acids: CASSDQLAGQNEQFF. Here the CDR3 DNA reads TGTGCCAGCAGTGACCAGCTAGCGGGGCAGAATGAGCAGTTCTTC.

At least ten counts were recorded for this clonotype. This sequence joins TRBV5-1 and TRBJ2-7; D unclear. The germline V gene encodes CDR1 SGHRS and CDR2 YFSETQ. There are 13 residues in the CDR3. With 2 bases removed from V and 1 base from J, the gap between germline ends came to 7 bases. CDR3 sequence reads: CASSLQPSYEQYV. CDR3 nucleotide sequence: TGCGCCAGCAGCTTACAGCCTTCCTACGAGCAGTACGTC.

Only a few counts were recorded for this clonotype. The J gene is TRBJ1-2, the V gene TRBV15, with D uncertain. The CDR3 is 15 residues long. Trimming shortened V by 3 bases and J by 5 bases, and 16 bases separated the two germline ends. The V gene's germline CDR1 is LNHNV and CDR2 YYDKDF (reference sequence). CDR3 sequence: CATSSVDRPGYGYTF. CDR3 in DNA: TGTGCCACCAGCAGCGTTGATAGACCTGGGTATGGCTACACCTTC. Together with reference TRBV15 and TRBJ1-2, the CDR3 gives the full variable domain: DAMVIQNPRYQVTQFGKPVTLSCSQTLNHNVMYWYQQKSSQAPKLLFHYYDKDFNNEADTPDNFQSRRPNTSFCFLDIRSPGLGDTAMYLCATSSVDRPGYGYTFGSGTRLTVV.

The table lists this clonotype with many counts. V gene TRBV5-1 combines with J gene TRBJ1-6; D gene ambiguous. This CDR3 has 12 residues. CDR1 SGHRS and CDR2 YFSETQ come from the germline V gene. The germline V and J ends were trimmed by 5 bases and 10 bases, with 10 bases remaining between them. CDR3 amino acids: CASSDEGSPLHF. In DNA form, the CDR3 reads TGCGCCAGCAGTGACGAAGGGTCACCCCTCCACTTT. The variable domain in full, with the rest retrieved from reference TRBV5-1 and TRBJ1-6, is KAGVTQTPRYLIKTRGQQVTLSCSPISGHRSVSWYQQTPGQGLQFLFEYFSETQRNKGNFPGRFSGRQFSNSRSEMNVSTLELGDSALYLCASSDEGSPLHFGNGTRLTVT.

This clonotype showed up just a few times. The chain couples TRBV15 to TRBJ1-4, with 12 bases lining up with TRBD1. Trimming cost V 0 bases and J 8 bases; bases outside gene matches: 4. Germline loops: CDR1 LNHNV, CDR2 YYDKDF (reference sequence). This CDR3 spans 16 amino acids. This CDR3 is CATSRDYGTGGEKLFF. The CDR3 nucleotides are TGTGCCACCAGCAGAGATTACGGGACAGGGGGCGAAAAACTGTTTTTT.